These 25 T cell receptor beta chains originate from one sample sequenced in a study of T cells after yellow fever vaccination. From the 5' RACE reads, TCRdb called clonotypes with MiXCR, one entry per CDR3 protein. There are about 340,000 distinct CDR3 sequences in the sample; 3% to 4.5% occur only once, and roughly a quarter lies in the top ten. The specimen comprised PBMCs, sampled 5 days after the yellow fever booster vaccination. The receptor source for this set is a man between 18 and 35 years old who received the YFV17D yellow fever vaccine.

The chain uses TRBV19 and TRBJ2-1, with 7 bases identical to TRBD2. The CDR3 loop spans 15 amino acids. CDR1 LNHDA and CDR2 SQIVND come from the germline V gene (reference sequence). The J segment lost 3 bases and the V segment lost 3 bases, leaving 5 bases of the junction unmatched. This CDR3 is CASSIRGGVYNEQFF. As DNA, the CDR3 is TGTGCCAGTAGTATTCGTGGGGGGGTCTACAATGAGCAGTTCTTC.

This clonotype has a count of ten or more. This chain uses TRBV7-9 with TRBJ2-7, with TRBD2 matching over 14 bases. CDR1 SEHNR and CDR2 FQNEAQ come from the germline V gene (reference sequence). The CDR3 is 16 residues long. The V gene end was trimmed by 5 bases and the J gene end by 1 base; junction bases not matched to a gene: 4. The CDR3 DNA follows: TGTGCCAGCAGCGCGGGACTAGCGGGGGAGTCCTACGAGCAGTACTTC. Amino acids: CASSAGLAGESYEQYF.

This clonotype was found a few times. CDR3 loop: CASSLNEGNTEAFF. For the CDR3, the DNA is TGCGCCAGCAGCTTGAACGAGGGGAACACTGAAGCTTTCTTT. The chain recombines TRBV5-1 with TRBJ1-1; D unresolved. Germline V lookup: CDR1 SGHRS, CDR2 YFSETQ. Between the trimmed V and J ends, which lost 1 base and 1 base, there was a span of 8 bases. The CDR3 is 14 amino acids.

This clonotype has just a few counts. V usage is TRBV20-1 and J usage is TRBJ1-4; 7 nucleotides agree with TRBD1. Germline values: CDR1 DFQATT, CDR2 SNEGSKA (reference sequence). This CDR3 spans 16 amino acids. Trimming cost V 6 bases and J 9 bases; bases outside gene matches: 19. The CDR3 coding sequence is TGCAGTGCCATCCTCGTGGGAGGGGGCGCATATAAAAAACTGTTTTTT. Its protein is CSAILVGGGAYKKLFF.

This clonotype was detected only a few times. J is TRBJ1-2 and V is TRBV4-1; D is uncertain. V was cut by 5 bases and J by 3 bases, with 16 bases left in between. Germline V lookup: CDR1 MGHRA, CDR2 YSYEKL. The CDR3 totals 15 residues. CDR3 sequence (DNA): TGCGCCAGCAGCTTAGGACCCCTACCCGACTATGGCTACACCTTC. Encoded protein: CASSLGPLPDYGYTF.

This clonotype occurred many times. V is TRBV7-3 and J is TRBJ1-4; D ambiguous. The germline gives CDR1 SGHTA, CDR2 FQGTGA. This CDR3 is 12 amino acids long. V lost 5 bases to trimming and J lost 7 bases, with 8 bases between them. This CDR3 is CASSPGGEKLFF. CDR3 nucleotide sequence: TGTGCCAGCAGCCCGGGAGGTGAAAAACTGTTTTTT.

This clonotype appeared a few times. J is TRBJ1-1 and V is TRBV5-1, with D uncertain. CDR1 is SGHRS, CDR2 YFSETQ, per germline. V was trimmed by 10 bases and J by 2 bases, leaving 15 bases between them. This CDR3 has 13 residues. CDR3 loop: CAPIAEGNTEAFF. CDR3 DNA: TGCGCCCCTATAGCGGAAGGAAACACTGAAGCTTTCTTT.

This rearrangement joins TRBV5-4 to TRBJ2-3; D is possibly TRBD1 (5 bases). This CDR3 is built from 14 residues. CDR1 is SGHNT and CDR2 is YYREEE in the germline V gene (reference sequence). V gave up 7 bases and J gave up 8 bases, with 20 bases separating them. This CDR3 reads CASYQGQEAVTQYF. The DNA of the CDR3 is TGTGCCAGCTATCAGGGTCAAGAGGCAGTTACGCAGTATTTT.

V is TRBV10-3 and J is TRBJ2-7, with 8 nucleotides matching TRBD2. Germline V gene lookup returns CDR1 ENHRY and CDR2 SYGVKD. The CDR3 has 13 amino acids. V dropped 6 bases and J dropped 2; count of bases not matched to a gene: 3. CDR3 protein: CAIRGAGAYEQYV. The CDR3 coding sequence is TGTGCCATCAGGGGAGCGGGGGCCTACGAGCAGTACGTC.

The chain is built from TRBV19 and TRBJ2-3; possible D gene TRBD1, 6 bases. CDR1 and CDR2 from the germline V gene are LNHDA and SQIVND (reference sequence). This CDR3 is built from 13 residues. V lost 9 bases and J 2 bases, leaving 12 bases between the germline ends. CDR3 sequence: CASRWTDTDTQYF. For the CDR3, the DNA is TGTGCCAGCCGCTGGACAGACACAGATACGCAGTATTTT.

The rearrangement joins TRBV12-3 or TRBV12-4 to TRBJ2-1; D may be TRBD2 (6 bases). Trimming left V 6 bases short and J 8 bases short, with 14 bases between. The CDR3 covers 13 residues. The DNA of the CDR3 is TGTGCCAGCAGGTCGGAGGGGCCCGATGAGCAGTTCTTC. It yields the protein CASRSEGPDEQFF.

This clonotype has just a few counts. The V gene is TRBV12-3 or TRBV12-4, the J gene TRBJ2-3, with unresolved D. Trimming stripped 5 bases from V and 2 bases from J, with 8 bases between. This CDR3 is 13 amino acids long. CDR3 in DNA: TGTGCCAGCAGTCCCACCCTCACAGATACGCAGTATTTT. This gives the protein CASSPTLTDTQYF.

This clonotype was observed many times. The chain uses TRBV4-2 and TRBJ1-5; no reliable D call. From germline, CDR1 is LGHNA and CDR2 YNFKEQ. Deletions cut 1 base from V and 9 bases from J, with 10 bases between. This CDR3 comprises 13 residues. This chain's CDR3 is CASSQVQQPPQHF. The CDR3 coding sequence is TGTGCCAGCAGCCAAGTTCAACAGCCGCCCCAGCATTTT.

This clonotype was recorded at least ten times. The V and J genes are TRBV5-1 and TRBJ1-2; possible D gene TRBD1, 6 bases. With 4 bases removed from V and 7 bases from J, the gap between germline ends came to 11 bases. CDR1 SGHRS and CDR2 YFSETQ come from the germline V gene. This CDR3 is built from 12 residues. In DNA, the CDR3 is TGCGCCAGCAGCACCACAGGGTCTGGCTACACCTTC. It codes for CASSTTGSGYTF.

This clonotype was seen more than once but under ten times. The rearrangement joins TRBV6-4 to TRBJ2-2; D gene uncertain. This CDR3 has 11 residues. With 9 bases removed from V and 7 bases from J, the gap between germline ends came to 9 bases. Per germline, CDR1 MRHNA and CDR2 SNTAGT. Here the CDR3 reads CARPGIGELFF. The CDR3 DNA reads as TGTGCCAGGCCGGGTATCGGGGAGCTGTTTTTT.

This clonotype was seen repeatedly, ten times or more. The chain is built from TRBV7-2 and TRBJ2-2, with D possibly called TRBD1 or TRBD2 (5 bases each). In germline, CDR1 is SGHTA, CDR2 FQGNSA. V lost 2 bases to trimming and J lost 4 bases, with 11 bases between them. The CDR3 is made up of 15 amino acids. CDR3 loop: CASSLYGAFTGELFF. The DNA of the CDR3 is TGTGCCAGCAGCTTATACGGGGCCTTCACCGGGGAGCTGTTTTTT.

This clonotype appeared a few times. This chain joins TRBV6-2 or TRBV6-3 and TRBJ2-5; no reliable D call. CDR1 is MNHEY, CDR2 SVGEGT, per germline. CDR3 length: 13 residues. The V end was cut by 6 bases, the J end by 5 bases, with 13 bases between. The DNA for the CDR3 is TGTGCCAGCAGGGGCTGGTCCCCGGAGACCCAGTACTTC. Protein: CASRGWSPETQYF.

This clonotype has a handful of counts. V usage is TRBV9 and J usage is TRBJ1-1; 10 nucleotides agree with TRBD1. Germline CDR1 reads SGDLS; CDR2 reads YYNGEE. The CDR3 loop spans 11 amino acids. V lost 7 bases and J lost 10; bases outside the gene matches: 4. The CDR3 nucleotides are TGTGCCAGCGCGGGACAGGGGATAGCTTTCTTT. Amino acids: CASAGQGIAFF.

The table lists this clonotype with many counts. The CDR3: CASSLGTRSYGYTF. The CDR3 coding sequence is TGCGCCAGCAGCTTGGGGACGAGAAGCTATGGCTACACCTTC. The V and J genes are TRBV5-1 and TRBJ1-2; D remains unclear. Germline V gene lookup returns CDR1 SGHRS and CDR2 YFSETQ. Trimming cost V 0 bases and J 4 bases, with 10 bases left between them. The CDR3 is made up of 14 amino acids.

The table lists this clonotype with a few counts. This rearrangement joins TRBV7-9 to TRBJ2-7, with 7 positions matching TRBD1. Germline CDR1 is SEHNR and CDR2 is FQNEAQ (reference sequence). The CDR3 loop spans 16 amino acids. The V gene end was trimmed by 2 bases and the J gene end by 1 base; junction bases not matched to a gene: 8. Here the CDR3 DNA reads TGTGCCAGCAGCTTATCAACAGGGGTGGCATCCTACGAGCAGTACTTC. Protein: CASSLSTGVASYEQYF.

This clonotype was detected ten times or more. CDR3 sequence reads: CASSFFDTREQYF. The CDR3 bases are TGTGCCAGCAGCTTCTTCGATACTCGGGAGCAGTACTTC. This rearrangement joins TRBV5-4 to TRBJ2-7; D gene unclear. The CDR3 totals 13 residues. V lost 2 bases and J lost 7, with 13 bases in between. Germline CDR1 reads SGHNT; CDR2 reads YYREEE (reference sequence). Full variable domain (remainder filled in from reference TRBV5-4 and TRBJ2-7): ETGVTQSPTHLIKTRGQQVTLRCSSQSGHNTVSWYQQALGQGPQFIFQYYREEENGRGNFPPRFSGLQFPNYSSELNVNALELDDSALYLCASSFFDTREQYFGPGTRLTVT.

This clonotype was observed a few times. The chain uses TRBV7-9 and TRBJ2-6; D not certain. The CDR3 runs to 13 residues. Germline CDR1 SEHNR, CDR2 FQNEAQ (reference sequence). V was pared by 5 bases and J by 6 bases, with 8 bases between. CDR3: CASSHEVANVLTF. CDR3 DNA: TGTGCCAGCAGCCACGAAGTGGCCAACGTCCTGACTTTC.

This clonotype was seen a handful of times. The chain links TRBV21-1 to TRBJ2-7. TRBV21-1 is a documented pseudogene. The CDR3 runs to 15 residues. CDR3 residues: CASSKASRKAYEQYF. Here the CDR3 DNA reads TGTGCCAGCAGCAAAGCGAGCAGGAAGGCCTACGAGCAGTACTTC.

The chain uses TRBV25-1 and TRBJ2-6; TRBD1 is a possible D gene (5 bases). The germline gives CDR1 MGHDK, CDR2 SYGVNS. The CDR3 is made up of 19 amino acids. V lost 4 bases to trimming and J lost 4 bases, with 23 bases between them. As DNA, the CDR3 is TGTGCCAGCAGTGTCTCCATTGGGGCTACAACGGCAGGGGCCAACGTCCTGACTTTC. This codes for CASSVSIGATTAGANVLTF.

This sequence joins TRBV5-1 and TRBJ2-5, with 10 positions matching TRBD2. This CDR3 region has 16 residues. V gave up 0 bases and J gave up 4 bases; unmatched junction bases: 6. Germline V gives CDR1 SGHRS, CDR2 YFSETQ. This chain's CDR3 is CASSLAVSGGPETQYF. In nucleotides, the CDR3 is TGCGCCAGCAGCTTGGCCGTTAGCGGGGGGCCAGAGACCCAGTACTTC.